This is a list of T cell receptor beta chains from one sample in a study of Ad26.COV2.S vaccination and SARS-CoV-2 variants. Sequencing used immunoSEQ multiplex PCR; TCRdb keeps in-frame clones, though not all of them. This table holds about 350,000 clones, 88% found once. Here the sequenced sample was peripheral blood, taken in a trial of Ad26.COV2.S vaccine versus placebo. The origin of the receptors is a person aged 18 to 65 who received the Ad26.COV2.S COVID-19 vaccine or a placebo. The CDR3 runs from the conserved cysteine through the conserved F or W. The D gene is left open where the match is weak.

j_call	d_call	v_call	cdr3_nt	cdr3_aa
TRBJ2-7	TRBD1	TRBV19	TGTGCCAGTAGTGGAACCGGGACAGTGGGCTCCTACGAGCAGTACTTC	CASSGTGTVGSYEQYF
TRBJ1-4	-	TRBV5-8	TGTGCCAGCAGCGGTACCGGGACAACTAATGAAAAACTGTTTTTT	CASSGTGTTNEKLFF
TRBJ1-4	-	TRBV19	TGTGCCAGTAGCCCCCCAGGGGCCATTAATGAAAAACTGTTTTTT	CASSPPGAINEKLFF
TRBJ2-7	TRBD1	TRBV25-1	TGTGCCAGCAGTCCTGACAGGGCTGGCGAGCAGTACTTC	CASSPDRAGEQYF
TRBJ2-6	-	TRBV18	TGTGCCAGCTCAAGTCAGACAAGTCCTGGGGCCAACGTCCTGACTTTC	CASSSQTSPGANVLTF
TRBJ2-3	-	TRBV4-3	TGCGCCTACACGCCGGGGTGGGGTCGGGCGGTCACAGATACGCAGTATTTT	CAYTPGWGRAVTDTQYF
TRBJ1-1	-	TRBV18	TGTGCCAGCTCACCATTGTCGGCGGACACTGAAGCTTTCTTT	CASSPLSADTEAFF
TRBJ1-1	-	TRBV19	TGTGCCAGTAGTATAGCCCTGACAGTAGAAGCTTTCTTT	CASSIALTVEAFF
TRBJ2-7	TRBD1	TRBV4-3	TGCGCCAGCGGGACCTTCGGGACAGGGGACTACGAGCAGTACTTC	CASGTFGTGDYEQYF
TRBJ2-3	-	TRBV7-3	TGTGCCAGCAGCTTAGTGAGGGTTGCAGATACGCAGTATTTT	CASSLVRVADTQYF
TRBJ1-2	TRBD1	TRBV6-2/TRBV6-3	TGTGCCAGCAGTTACTCAAGACAGGGGGCCCACTATGGCTACACCTTC	CASSYSRQGAHYGYTF
TRBJ2-2	TRBD1	TRBV13	TGTGCCAGCAAGGACAGGGGGGGAACCGGGGAGCTGTTTTTT	CASKDRGGTGELFF
TRBJ2-7	-	TRBV27	TGTGCCAGCAGTTTGGCGACTCGTGTCTCCTACGAGCAGTACTTC	CASSLATRVSYEQYF
TRBJ2-2	TRBD1	TRBV15	TGTGCCACCAGCAGAGGGGGGACAGTCACCGGGGAGCTGTTTTTT	CATSRGGTVTGELFF
TRBJ2-6	-	TRBV5-1	TGCGCCAGCAGCTTGGCAGAGGGCTACTCTGGGGCCAACGTCCTGACTTTC	CASSLAEGYSGANVLTF
TRBJ1-1	-	TRBV7-3	TGTGCCAGCAGCTTGGATGGGGGTACTGAAGCTTTCTTT	CASSLDGGTEAFF
TRBJ1-2	TRBD1	TRBV12-3/TRBV12-4	TGTGCCAGCAGTTGGACAGGGGGCTATGGCTACACCTTC	CASSWTGGYGYTF
TRBJ2-7	TRBD2	TRBV28	TGTGCCAGCACCATTATAAGGCCGGGGGCTAGCGGGTCCTACGAGCAGTACTTC	CASTIIRPGASGSYEQYF